This is a list of T cell receptor beta chains from one sample in a study of T cells in Graves' hyperthyroidism and ophthalmopathy. MiXCR was run by TCRdb on the multiplex PCR reads, yielding one entry per CDR3 protein. The repertoire includes around 300,000 distinct CDR3 sequences, 11% to 15% of them detected once, and under 30% sits in the top ten. Sequencing was carried out using blood. These receptors came from a woman aged 25-40 years with Graves' hyperthyroidism. CDR3s include the opening cysteine and the closing phenylalanine or tryptophan. D genes are given only for firm matches. The size of a clone is reported for some rows only, either as once, few or many, or as a class for expanded clones.

J gene: TRBJ1-1; D gene: .; clone size: many; V gene: TRBV2; CDR3 DNA: TGTGCCAGCAGTGACGGGGAGGGGATGAACACTGAAGCTTTCTTT; CDR3 protein: CASSDGEGMNTEAFF
J gene: TRBJ2-1; D gene: .; clone size: many; V gene: TRBV27; CDR3 DNA: TGTGCCAGCAGTTTTACCGGGAGCTCCTACAATGAGCAGTTCTTC; CDR3 protein: CASSFTGSSYNEQFF
J gene: TRBJ1-4; D gene: TRBD1; clone size: many; V gene: TRBV7-6; CDR3 DNA: TGTGCCAGCAGCTACTCCGTCGGGACAGGGGATGAAAAACTGTTTTTT; CDR3 protein: CASSYSVGTGDEKLFF
J gene: TRBJ1-2; D gene: TRBD1; clone size: few; V gene: TRBV20-1; CDR3 DNA: TGCAGTGCTAGACCGACAGGGGGCGGCTATGGCTACACCTTC; CDR3 protein: CSARPTGGGYGYTF
J gene: TRBJ1-2; D gene: .; clone size: .; V gene: TRBV24-1; CDR3 DNA: TGTGCCACCAGTGATTTGCCCAGGGTAAACTATGGCTACACCTTC; CDR3 protein: CATSDLPRVNYGYTF
J gene: TRBJ2-2; D gene: .; clone size: many; V gene: TRBV6-2/TRBV6-3; CDR3 DNA: TGTGCCACCGGGATAAGCCCTAACACCGGGGAGCTGTTTTTT; CDR3 protein: CATGISPNTGELFF
J gene: TRBJ1-5; D gene: .; clone size: .; V gene: TRBV28; CDR3 DNA: TGTGCCAGCAGTCCGCATGTACAGGGTATCCAGCCCCAGCATTTT; CDR3 protein: CASSPHVQGIQPQHF
J gene: TRBJ2-7; D gene: .; clone size: many; V gene: TRBV7-7; CDR3 DNA: TGTGCTAGCAGCTTGAAGTCAGGTTACGAGCAGTACTTC; CDR3 protein: CASSLKSGYEQYF
J gene: TRBJ2-5; D gene: TRBD2; clone size: many; V gene: TRBV28; CDR3 DNA: TGTGCCGGGGGGGGGGTAGTAGGAGGCCATGAGACCCAGTACTTC; CDR3 protein: CAGGGVVGGHETQYF
J gene: TRBJ1-1; D gene: .; clone size: .; V gene: TRBV10-3; CDR3 DNA: TGTGCCATCAGACACATGAACACTGAAGCTTTCTTT; CDR3 protein: CAIRHMNTEAFF
J gene: TRBJ2-1; D gene: .; clone size: few; V gene: TRBV7-9; CDR3 DNA: TGTGCCAGCAGCTTCACGGTTGGCATCAACAATGAGCAGTTCTTC; CDR3 protein: CASSFTVGINNEQFF
J gene: TRBJ1-1; D gene: .; clone size: .; V gene: TRBV20-1; CDR3 DNA: TGCAGTGCTAGTCTCCGGGGGGCTTCTACTGAAGCTTTCTTT; CDR3 protein: CSASLRGASTEAFF
J gene: TRBJ2-3; D gene: .; clone size: many; V gene: TRBV7-9; CDR3 DNA: TGTGCCAGCAGCTTAGCTACTAGCACAGATACGCAGTATTTT; CDR3 protein: CASSLATSTDTQYF
J gene: TRBJ2-1; D gene: .; clone size: few; V gene: TRBV7-2; CDR3 DNA: TGTGCCAGCAGCTTAGAACCGAGATACTATTACAATGAGCAGTTCTTC; CDR3 protein: CASSLEPRYYYNEQFF
J gene: TRBJ2-7; D gene: .; clone size: .; V gene: TRBV5-6; CDR3 DNA: TGTGCCAGCAGCTTGGGACGGGACCCCTCCTACGAGCAGTACTTC; CDR3 protein: CASSLGRDPSYEQYF
J gene: TRBJ2-2; D gene: TRBD2; clone size: .; V gene: TRBV18; CDR3 DNA: TGTGCCAGCTCACCGGGACTAGCGGACACCGGGGAGCTGTTTTTT; CDR3 protein: CASSPGLADTGELFF
J gene: TRBJ2-3; D gene: .; clone size: .; V gene: TRBV12-3/TRBV12-4; CDR3 DNA: TGTGCCAGCAGTTTTTCTGACCGCGCCTCAGAGGAAGATACGCAGTATTTT; CDR3 protein: CASSFSDRASEEDTQYF
J gene: TRBJ2-1; D gene: .; clone size: .; V gene: TRBV12-3/TRBV12-4; CDR3 DNA: TGTGCCAGCAGCTTTTTCAGGGGAAACTACAATGAGCAGTTCTTC; CDR3 protein: CASSFFRGNYNEQFF
J gene: TRBJ2-5; D gene: TRBD1; clone size: many; V gene: TRBV7-9; CDR3 DNA: TGTGCCAGCAGCGCGAGGGACAGGGGGATCGAGACCCAGTACTTC; CDR3 protein: CASSARDRGIETQYF
J gene: TRBJ2-7; D gene: TRBD2; clone size: few; V gene: TRBV6-1; CDR3 DNA: TGTGCCAGCAGTGGCCCAGGGAGGGCCGTCGAGCAGTACTTC; CDR3 protein: CASSGPGRAVEQYF
J gene: TRBJ2-2; D gene: .; clone size: many; V gene: TRBV19; CDR3 DNA: TGTGCCAGCAAGGGCGGGCAGGACGGCGGGGAGCTGTTTTTT; CDR3 protein: CASKGGQDGGELFF
J gene: TRBJ2-7; D gene: TRBD2; clone size: many; V gene: TRBV11-2; CDR3 DNA: TGTGCCAGCAGCTTAGATTTTCGGGAGGAGCGGGAGCAGTACTTC; CDR3 protein: CASSLDFREEREQYF
J gene: TRBJ2-3; D gene: TRBD2; clone size: many; V gene: TRBV20-1; CDR3 DNA: TGCAGTGCTCGCGCGGCGGGAGTTGCAGATACGCAGTATTTT; CDR3 protein: CSARAAGVADTQYF
J gene: TRBJ2-1; D gene: TRBD1; clone size: many; V gene: TRBV11-2; CDR3 DNA: TGTGCCAGCAGCCTGAGTTTGACAGGCAGGGGGTACAATGAGCAGTTCTTC; CDR3 protein: CASSLSLTGRGYNEQFF
J gene: TRBJ2-4; D gene: .; clone size: many; V gene: TRBV11-3; CDR3 DNA: TGTGCCAGCAGCTTAGAACAGAATTCCATTCAGTACTTC; CDR3 protein: CASSLEQNSIQYF
J gene: TRBJ2-5; D gene: .; clone size: many; V gene: TRBV6-2/TRBV6-3; CDR3 DNA: TGTGCCAAAACTCATCCTAGGACCAAGCAAGAGACCCAGTACTTC; CDR3 protein: CAKTHPRTKQETQYF
J gene: TRBJ2-1; D gene: .; clone size: .; V gene: TRBV20-1; CDR3 DNA: TGCAGTGCTAGTACGGGAGTAGTACGTCATGAGCAGTTCTTC; CDR3 protein: CSASTGVVRHEQFF
J gene: TRBJ2-1; D gene: TRBD2; clone size: many; V gene: TRBV19; CDR3 DNA: TGTGCCAGTAGGCTAAGGGCTAGCGGGAGGGCCGCCTACAATGAGCAGTTCTTC; CDR3 protein: CASRLRASGRAAYNEQFF
J gene: TRBJ2-7; D gene: TRBD2; clone size: .; V gene: TRBV6-1; CDR3 DNA: TGTGCCAGCAGTGAAGCATCGGGAGGGCGGAACGAGCAGTACTTC; CDR3 protein: CASSEASGGRNEQYF
J gene: TRBJ1-6; D gene: .; clone size: many; V gene: TRBV3-1; CDR3 DNA: TGTGCCAGCACCCAAAACCGGAACTCACCCCTCCACTTT; CDR3 protein: CASTQNRNSPLHF
J gene: TRBJ2-3; D gene: TRBD1; clone size: few; V gene: TRBV11-1; CDR3 DNA: TGTGCCAGCATCCCTGGACAGGCCCCCACAGATACGCAGTATTTT; CDR3 protein: CASIPGQAPTDTQYF
J gene: TRBJ2-5; D gene: .; clone size: many; V gene: TRBV6-2/TRBV6-3; CDR3 DNA: TGTGCCAGCAAGGACGAACGCCAAGAGACCCAGTACTTC; CDR3 protein: CASKDERQETQYF
J gene: TRBJ1-1; D gene: .; clone size: many; V gene: TRBV19; CDR3 DNA: TGTGCCAGTAGTCCCCAGGCTCGGAGCACTGAAGCTTTCTTT; CDR3 protein: CASSPQARSTEAFF
J gene: TRBJ2-3; D gene: .; clone size: few; V gene: TRBV5-1; CDR3 DNA: TGCGCCAGCAGCTTGGGAGGCAGGGGCTTCACAGATACGCAGTATTTT; CDR3 protein: CASSLGGRGFTDTQYF
J gene: TRBJ2-7; D gene: .; clone size: many; V gene: TRBV18; CDR3 DNA: TGTGCCAGCTCACCACAAGGTGGAGGGAACGAGCAGTACTTC; CDR3 protein: CASSPQGGGNEQYF
J gene: TRBJ2-5; D gene: TRBD2; clone size: many; V gene: TRBV20-1; CDR3 DNA: TGCAGCGTAAGCTCCGGGACTAGCGGGAGAATGGAGACCCAGTACTTC; CDR3 protein: CSVSSGTSGRMETQYF
J gene: TRBJ2-1; D gene: TRBD1; clone size: .; V gene: TRBV20-1; CDR3 DNA: TGCAGTGCGGCTCAGCTGGGACAGGTCGGTCTGGAGCAGTTCTTC; CDR3 protein: CSAAQLGQVGLEQFF
J gene: TRBJ2-7; D gene: .; clone size: few; V gene: TRBV4-2; CDR3 DNA: TGTGCCAGCAGCCCAGATGGTAGAACCTACGAGCAGTACTTC; CDR3 protein: CASSPDGRTYEQYF
J gene: TRBJ2-2; D gene: .; clone size: few; V gene: TRBV20-1; CDR3 DNA: TGCAGTGCCCCTTCGGGGGACGCAAGCCCGAACACCGGGGAGCTGTTTTTT; CDR3 protein: CSAPSGDASPNTGELFF
J gene: TRBJ2-3; D gene: TRBD2; clone size: few; V gene: TRBV12-5; CDR3 DNA: TGTGCTAGTGGTTGGGGGACTAGCGGCACAGATACGCAGTATTTT; CDR3 protein: CASGWGTSGTDTQYF
J gene: TRBJ2-2; D gene: TRBD2; clone size: many; V gene: TRBV24-1; CDR3 DNA: TGTGCCACCTCCCGGCGGGAGGCTGACACCGGGGAGCTGTTTTTT; CDR3 protein: CATSRREADTGELFF